The 9 T cell receptor beta chains below all came from one sample that was sequenced in a study of T cells after yellow fever vaccination. One entry per CDR3 protein results from TCRdb running MiXCR on the 5' RACE reads. Among under 300,000 distinct CDR3 sequences listed, less than 7.5% were seen once. The sample was CD4+ T cells sorted from PBMCs, taken on the day of the yellow fever booster vaccination. These receptors all stem from a man between 25 and 39 years old who received the YFV17D yellow fever vaccine.

This clonotype was detected a few times. The chain uses TRBV5-1 and TRBJ2-7; possible D gene TRBD1, 6 bases. Germline values: CDR1 SGHRS, CDR2 YFSETQ. Trimming stripped 4 bases from V and 4 bases from J, with 15 bases between. The CDR3 is made up of 14 amino acids. CDR3: CASSNDRSQYEQYF. The CDR3 region has the DNA TGCGCCAGCAGCAACGACAGGAGCCAGTACGAGCAGTACTTC.

This clonotype occurred many times. The chain combines TRBV12-3 or TRBV12-4 with TRBJ2-7; D may be TRBD1 or TRBD2 (5 bases each). This CDR3 contains 12 residues. V lost 8 bases and J 0 bases, leaving 8 bases between the germline ends. For the CDR3, the DNA is TGTGCCAGCTCAGGGAGCTCCTACGAGCAGTACTTC. It specifies CASSGSSYEQYF.

At least ten counts were recorded for this clonotype. The J gene is TRBJ2-1, the V gene TRBV5-6; D gene uncertain. CDR1 and CDR2 (germline): SGHDT, YYEEEE. The V gene lost 0 bases and the J gene lost 9 bases, with 4 bases spanning the gap. The CDR3 loop spans 11 amino acids. Written as DNA, the CDR3 is TGTGCCAGCAGCTTGGGCCGTGAGCAGTTCTTC. Residues: CASSLGREQFF.

This sequence joins TRBV9 and TRBJ2-6; D remains ambiguous. The V end lost 0 bases, the J end lost 0 bases, and 7 bases lay between the germline ends. CDR1 and CDR2 from the germline V gene are SGDLS and YYNGEE. This CDR3 contains 16 residues. The CDR3 DNA is TGTGCCAGCAGCGTAGGCGTGACCTCTGGGGCCAACGTCCTGACTTTC. Translating gives CASSVGVTSGANVLTF.

The chain uses TRBV2 and TRBJ2-1; perhaps TRBD1 as D (5 bases). CDR3 length: 14 amino acids. Germline V CDR1 and CDR2: SNHLY, FYNNEI. The V gene lost 5 bases and the J gene lost 7 bases, with 15 bases spanning the gap. CDR3 in amino acids: CASSFDSLGNEQFF. The CDR3 coding sequence is TGTGCCAGCAGTTTTGACAGCCTGGGGAATGAGCAGTTCTTC.

In the case of this clonotype: It may be a read error: a sequence one base away is much more abundant. The V call is TRBV10-2, the J call TRBJ2-7; D perhaps matches TRBD2 (5 bases). CDR3 length equals 14 residues. CDR1 is WSHSY, CDR2 SAAADI, per germline. The ends were cut back, 10 bases at V and 6 bases at J, with 22 bases in the middle. Here the CDR3 reads CAIPPHTYRGEQYF. The CDR3 DNA reads as TGCGCCATTCCGCCCCACACCTACCGGGGCGAGCAGTACTTC.

The V gene is TRBV5-1, the J gene TRBJ2-3, with a tentative D call TRBD1 (5 bases). The CDR3 has 15 amino acids. Trimming shortened V by 0 bases and J by 0 bases, and 8 bases separated the two germline ends. CDR1 and CDR2 (germline): SGHRS, YFSETQ. The CDR3 loop is CASSLDRPSTDTQYF. The CDR3 nucleotides read TGCGCCAGCAGCTTGGACAGGCCCAGCACAGATACGCAGTATTTT.

This clonotype has just a few counts. The chain couples TRBV15 to TRBJ2-1; TRBD2 agrees at 11 bases. The CDR3 consists of 15 residues. The trim removed 5 bases at V and 5 bases at J, leaving 5 bases unmatched. Germline-derived CDR1 and CDR2 are LNHNV and YYDKDF (reference sequence). The CDR3 sequence: CATSATSGSDNEQFF. CDR3 coding DNA: TGTGCCACCAGCGCTACTAGCGGGAGTGACAATGAGCAGTTCTTC.

This clonotype was recorded many times. The rearrangement links TRBV11-2 to TRBJ2-7; 11 bases align to TRBD2. Germline-derived CDR1 and CDR2 are SGHAT and FQNNGV. The CDR3 loop spans 19 amino acids. Losses at the gene ends were 4 bases for V and 2 bases for J; bases not matched to a gene: 16. The CDR3 sequence is CASSSLTSGITITTYEQYF. The CDR3 DNA follows: TGTGCCAGCAGCTCCCTGACTAGCGGGATCACAATAACTACCTACGAGCAGTACTTC.